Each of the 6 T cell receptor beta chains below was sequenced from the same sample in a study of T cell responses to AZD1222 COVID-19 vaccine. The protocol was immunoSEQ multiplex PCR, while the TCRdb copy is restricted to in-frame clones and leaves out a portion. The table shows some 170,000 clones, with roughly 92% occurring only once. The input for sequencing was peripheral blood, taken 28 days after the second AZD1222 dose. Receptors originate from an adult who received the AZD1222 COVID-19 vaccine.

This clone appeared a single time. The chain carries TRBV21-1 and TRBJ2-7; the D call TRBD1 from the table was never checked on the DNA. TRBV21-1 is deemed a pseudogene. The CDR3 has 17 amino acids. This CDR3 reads CASSKPAGQGHPYEQYF. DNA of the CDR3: TGTGCCAGCAGCAAGCCGGCCGGCCAGGGACATCCCTACGAGCAGTACTTC.

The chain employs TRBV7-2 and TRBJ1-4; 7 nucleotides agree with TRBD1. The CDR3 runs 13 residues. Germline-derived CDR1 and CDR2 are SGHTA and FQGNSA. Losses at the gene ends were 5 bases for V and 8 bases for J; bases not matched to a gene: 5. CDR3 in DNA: TGTGCCAGCAGCGTAACAGGGGCGGAAAAACTGTTTTTT. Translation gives CASSVTGAEKLFF. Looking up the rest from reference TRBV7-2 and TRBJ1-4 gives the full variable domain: GAGVSQSPSNKVTEKGKDVELRCDPISGHTALYWYRQSLGQGLEFLIYFQGNSAPDKSGLPSDRFSAERTGGSVSTLTIQRTQQEDSAVYLCASSVTGAEKLFFGSGTQLSVL.

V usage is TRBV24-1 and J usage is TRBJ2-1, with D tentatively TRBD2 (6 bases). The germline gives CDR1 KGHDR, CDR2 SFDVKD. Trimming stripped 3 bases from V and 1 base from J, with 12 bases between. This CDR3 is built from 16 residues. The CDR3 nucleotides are TGTGCCACCAGTGATCTAGTGGGAGGTTCCTACAATGAGCAGTTCTTC. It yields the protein CATSDLVGGSYNEQFF.

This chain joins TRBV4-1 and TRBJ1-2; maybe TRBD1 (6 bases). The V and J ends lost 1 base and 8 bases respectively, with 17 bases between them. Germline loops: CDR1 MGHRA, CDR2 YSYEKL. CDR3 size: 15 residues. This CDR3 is CASSQGLREGEGYTF. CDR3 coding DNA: TGCGCCAGCAGCCAAGGGTTGAGAGAGGGGGAGGGCTACACCTTC.

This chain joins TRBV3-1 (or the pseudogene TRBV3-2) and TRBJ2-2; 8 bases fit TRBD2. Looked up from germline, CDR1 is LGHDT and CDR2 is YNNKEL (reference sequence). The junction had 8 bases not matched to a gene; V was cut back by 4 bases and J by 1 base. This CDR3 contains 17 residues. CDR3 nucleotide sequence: TGTGCCAGCAGCCGACCGGGACTAGGGAGGAACACCGGGGAGCTGTTTTTT. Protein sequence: CASSRPGLGRNTGELFF.

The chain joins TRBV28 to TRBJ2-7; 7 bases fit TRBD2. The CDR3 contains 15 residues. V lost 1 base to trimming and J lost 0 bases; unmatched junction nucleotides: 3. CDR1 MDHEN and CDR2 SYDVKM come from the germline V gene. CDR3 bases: TGTGCCAGCAGTTTATCCAGGGAGGGCTCCTACGAGCAGTACTTC. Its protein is CASSLSREGSYEQYF.